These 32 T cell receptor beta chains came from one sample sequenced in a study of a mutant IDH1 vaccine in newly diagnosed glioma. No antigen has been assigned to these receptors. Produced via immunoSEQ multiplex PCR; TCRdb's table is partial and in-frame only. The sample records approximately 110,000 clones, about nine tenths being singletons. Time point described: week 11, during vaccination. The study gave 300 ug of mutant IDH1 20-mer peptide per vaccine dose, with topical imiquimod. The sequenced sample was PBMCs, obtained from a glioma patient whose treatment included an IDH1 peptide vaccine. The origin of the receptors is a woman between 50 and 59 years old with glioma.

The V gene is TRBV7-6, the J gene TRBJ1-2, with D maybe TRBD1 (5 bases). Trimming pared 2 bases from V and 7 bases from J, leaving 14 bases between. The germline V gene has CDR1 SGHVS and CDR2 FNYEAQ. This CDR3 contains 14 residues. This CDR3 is CASSLWGGQGGYTF. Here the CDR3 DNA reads TGTGCCAGCAGCTTATGGGGGGGTCAGGGTGGCTACACCTTC.

The CDR3 reads CATSRDPSVSGNTIYF. The CDR3 DNA sequence: TGTGCCACCAGCAGAGATCCTTCAGTATCTGGAAACACCATATATTTT. The V and J genes are TRBV15 and TRBJ1-3, with D unresolved. Looked up from germline, CDR1 is LNHNV and CDR2 is YYDKDF (reference sequence). The V gene lost 0 bases and the J gene lost 1 base, with 10 bases spanning the gap. The CDR3 totals 16 residues.

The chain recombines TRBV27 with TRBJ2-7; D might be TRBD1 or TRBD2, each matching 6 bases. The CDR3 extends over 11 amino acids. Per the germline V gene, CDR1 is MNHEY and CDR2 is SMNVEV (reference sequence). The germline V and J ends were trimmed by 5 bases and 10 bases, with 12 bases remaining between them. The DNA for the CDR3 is TGTGCCAGCAGTGAGAGGGGGGACCAGTACTTC. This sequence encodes CASSERGDQYF.

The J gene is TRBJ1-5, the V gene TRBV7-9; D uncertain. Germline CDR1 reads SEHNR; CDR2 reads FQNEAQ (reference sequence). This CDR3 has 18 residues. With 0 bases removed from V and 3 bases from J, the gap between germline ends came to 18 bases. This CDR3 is CASSLATAEYSVNQPQHF. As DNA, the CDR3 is TGTGCCAGCAGCTTAGCCACGGCAGAATATAGCGTCAATCAGCCCCAGCATTTT.

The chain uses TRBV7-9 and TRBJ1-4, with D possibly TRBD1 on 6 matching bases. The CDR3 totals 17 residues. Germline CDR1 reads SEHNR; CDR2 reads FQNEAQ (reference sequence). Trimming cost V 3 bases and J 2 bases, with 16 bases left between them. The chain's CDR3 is CASSLEVGGPTNEKLFF. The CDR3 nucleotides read TGTGCCAGCAGCTTGGAGGTGGGGGGCCCCACTAATGAAAAACTGTTTTTT.

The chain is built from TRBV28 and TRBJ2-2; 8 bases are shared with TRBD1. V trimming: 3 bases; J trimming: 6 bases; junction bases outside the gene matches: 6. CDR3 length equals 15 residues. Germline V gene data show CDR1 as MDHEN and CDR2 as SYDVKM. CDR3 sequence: CASSFVAGGSGELFF. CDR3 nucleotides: TGTGCCAGCAGTTTTGTGGCAGGGGGCTCCGGGGAGCTGTTTTTT.

CDR3 protein: CASSYDRGRAYTF. For the CDR3, the DNA is TGTGCCAGCAGTTACGACAGGGGGCGGGCGTACACCTTC. The chain joins TRBV6-6 to TRBJ1-2; 10 bases match TRBD1. Losses at the gene ends were 2 bases for V and 11 bases for J; bases not matched to a gene: 5. The length of the CDR3 is 13 residues. CDR1 MNHNY and CDR2 SVGAGI come from the germline V gene (reference sequence).

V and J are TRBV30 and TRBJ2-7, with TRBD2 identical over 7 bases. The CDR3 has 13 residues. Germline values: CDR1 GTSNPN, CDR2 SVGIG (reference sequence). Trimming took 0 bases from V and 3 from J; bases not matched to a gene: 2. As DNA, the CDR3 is TGTGCCTGGAGTGTTGCGGGGGTCTACGAGCAGTACTTC. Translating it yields CAWSVAGVYEQYF.

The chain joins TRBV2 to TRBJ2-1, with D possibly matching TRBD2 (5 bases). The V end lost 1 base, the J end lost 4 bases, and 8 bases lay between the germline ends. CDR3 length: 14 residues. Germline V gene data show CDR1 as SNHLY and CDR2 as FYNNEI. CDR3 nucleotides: TGTGCCAGCAGTGAAGGGTGGAGGTACAATGAGCAGTTCTTC. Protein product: CASSEGWRYNEQFF.

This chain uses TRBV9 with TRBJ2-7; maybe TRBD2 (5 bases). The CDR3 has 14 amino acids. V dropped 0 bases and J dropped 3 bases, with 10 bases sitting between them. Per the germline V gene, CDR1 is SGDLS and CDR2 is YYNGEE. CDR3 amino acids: CASSVGLGNYEQYF. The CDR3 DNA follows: TGTGCCAGCAGCGTAGGCCTCGGGAACTACGAGCAGTACTTC.

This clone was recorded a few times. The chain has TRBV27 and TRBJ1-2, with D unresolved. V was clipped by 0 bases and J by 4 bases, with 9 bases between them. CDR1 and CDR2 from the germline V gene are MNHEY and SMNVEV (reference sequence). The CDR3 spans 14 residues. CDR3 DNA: TGTGCCAGCAGTTTATCAGGAGGGAGCTATGGCTACACCTTC. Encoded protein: CASSLSGGSYGYTF.

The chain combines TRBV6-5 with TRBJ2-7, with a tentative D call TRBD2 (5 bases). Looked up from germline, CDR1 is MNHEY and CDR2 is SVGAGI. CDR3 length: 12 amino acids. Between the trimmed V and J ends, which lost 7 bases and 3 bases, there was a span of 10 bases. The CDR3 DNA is TGTGCCAGCAACTCTGCGGGCTACGAGCAGTACTTC. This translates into CASNSAGYEQYF.

The chain's CDR3 is CASSFAGELVSPLHF. CDR3 sequence (DNA): TGTGCCAGCAGTTTCGCAGGTGAACTGGTGTCACCCCTCCACTTT. The gene calls are TRBV28 and TRBJ1-6; D not resolved. CDR3 length: 15 residues. V was pared by 3 bases and J by 10 bases, with 16 bases between. Germline V gene lookup returns CDR1 MDHEN and CDR2 SYDVKM.

CDR3 sequence: CASSPGGILTSNQPQHF. In DNA, the CDR3 is TGTGCCAGCAGCCCGGGGGGGATCCTAACTAGCAATCAGCCCCAGCATTTT. V usage is TRBV11-2 and J usage is TRBJ1-5; possible D gene TRBD1, 5 bases. With 5 bases removed from V and 0 bases from J, the gap between germline ends came to 17 bases. The CDR3 has 17 amino acids. CDR1 and CDR2 from the germline V gene are SGHAT and FQNNGV.

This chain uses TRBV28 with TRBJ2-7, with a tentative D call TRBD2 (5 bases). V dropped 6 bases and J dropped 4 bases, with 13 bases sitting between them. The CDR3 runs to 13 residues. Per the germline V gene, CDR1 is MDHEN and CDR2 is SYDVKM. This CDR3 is CASSRRWAYEQYF. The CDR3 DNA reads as TGTGCCAGCAGCCGGAGGTGGGCATACGAGCAGTACTTC.

The chain's CDR3 is CASSLRRGADTGELFF. DNA of the CDR3: TGTGCCAGCTCACTCCGACGGGGGGCTGACACCGGGGAGCTGTTTTTT. The chain uses TRBV18 and TRBJ2-2, with D possibly matching TRBD2 (7 bases). Trimming stripped 4 bases from V and 3 bases from J, with 15 bases between. The CDR3 has 16 amino acids. Germline CDR1 is KGHSH and CDR2 is LQKENI.

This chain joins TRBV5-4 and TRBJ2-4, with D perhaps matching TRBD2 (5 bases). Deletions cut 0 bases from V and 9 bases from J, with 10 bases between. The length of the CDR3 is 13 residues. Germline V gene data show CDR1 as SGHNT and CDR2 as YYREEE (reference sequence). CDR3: CASSLGPEGIQYF. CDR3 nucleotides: TGTGCCAGCAGCTTGGGCCCCGAGGGCATTCAGTACTTC.

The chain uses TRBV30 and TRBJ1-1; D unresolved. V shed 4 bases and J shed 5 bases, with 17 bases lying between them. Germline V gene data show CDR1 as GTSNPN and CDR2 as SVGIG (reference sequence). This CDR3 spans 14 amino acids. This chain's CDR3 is CAWNRLRGGTEAFF. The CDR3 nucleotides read TGTGCCTGGAATCGGCTTCGTGGAGGGACTGAAGCTTTCTTT.

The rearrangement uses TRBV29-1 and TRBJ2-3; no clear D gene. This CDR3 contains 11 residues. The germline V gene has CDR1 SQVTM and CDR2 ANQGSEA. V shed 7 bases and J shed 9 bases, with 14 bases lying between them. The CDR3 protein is CSAHFSRTQYF. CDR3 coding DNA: TGCAGCGCCCATTTCTCGAGAACGCAGTATTTT.

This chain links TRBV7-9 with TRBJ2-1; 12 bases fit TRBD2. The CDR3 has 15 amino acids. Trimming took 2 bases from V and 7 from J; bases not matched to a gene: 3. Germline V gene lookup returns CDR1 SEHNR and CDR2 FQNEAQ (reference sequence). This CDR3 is CASSLTSGRSNEQFF. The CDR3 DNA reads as TGTGCCAGCAGCTTAACTAGCGGGAGGTCGAATGAGCAGTTCTTC.

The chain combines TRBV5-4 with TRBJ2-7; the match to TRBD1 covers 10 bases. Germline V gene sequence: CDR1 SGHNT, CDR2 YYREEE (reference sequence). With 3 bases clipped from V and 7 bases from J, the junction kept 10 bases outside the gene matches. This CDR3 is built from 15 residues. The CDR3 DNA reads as TGTGCCAGCAGCTCCACCGGGACAGGGGCCCGGGAGCAGTACTTC. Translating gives CASSSTGTGAREQYF.

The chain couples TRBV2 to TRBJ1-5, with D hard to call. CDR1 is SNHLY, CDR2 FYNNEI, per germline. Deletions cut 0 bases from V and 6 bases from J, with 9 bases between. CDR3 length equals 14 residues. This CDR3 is CASSEAHPVQPQHF. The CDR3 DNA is TGTGCCAGCAGTGAAGCGCATCCGGTTCAGCCCCAGCATTTT.

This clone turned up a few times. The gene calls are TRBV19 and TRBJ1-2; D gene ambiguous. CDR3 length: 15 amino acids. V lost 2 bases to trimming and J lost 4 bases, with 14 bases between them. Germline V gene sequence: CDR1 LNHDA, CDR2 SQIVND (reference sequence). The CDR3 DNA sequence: TGTGCCAGTAGTATAAGCTTCGACGAAGGCTATGGCTACACCTTC. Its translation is CASSISFDEGYGYTF.

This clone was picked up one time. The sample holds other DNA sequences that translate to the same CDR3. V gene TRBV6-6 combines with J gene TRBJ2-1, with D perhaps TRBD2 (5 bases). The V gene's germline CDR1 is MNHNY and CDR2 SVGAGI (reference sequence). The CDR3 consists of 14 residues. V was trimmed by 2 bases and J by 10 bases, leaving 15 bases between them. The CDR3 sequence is CASSYRRLGNEQFF. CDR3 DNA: TGTGCCAGCAGTTACAGGAGGTTGGGGAACGAGCAGTTCTTC.

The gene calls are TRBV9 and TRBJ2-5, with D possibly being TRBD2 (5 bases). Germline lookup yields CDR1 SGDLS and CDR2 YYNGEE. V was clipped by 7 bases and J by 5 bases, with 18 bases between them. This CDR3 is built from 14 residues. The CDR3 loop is CASGDRVSGETQYF. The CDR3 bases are TGTGCCAGCGGGGATCGGGTCTCGGGGGAGACCCAGTACTTC.

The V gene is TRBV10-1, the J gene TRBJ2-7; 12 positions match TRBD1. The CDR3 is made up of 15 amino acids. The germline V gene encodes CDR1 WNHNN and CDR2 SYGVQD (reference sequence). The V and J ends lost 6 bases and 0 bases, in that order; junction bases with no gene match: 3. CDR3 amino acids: CASSPGQGASYEQYF. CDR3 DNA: TGCGCCAGCAGCCCGGGACAGGGGGCCTCCTACGAGCAGTACTTC.

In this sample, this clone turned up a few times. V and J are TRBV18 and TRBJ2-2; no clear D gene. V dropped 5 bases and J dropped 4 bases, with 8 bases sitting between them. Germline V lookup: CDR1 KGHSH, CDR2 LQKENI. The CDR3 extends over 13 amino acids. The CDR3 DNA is TGTGCCAGCTCAACAGACCGCACCGGGGAGCTGTTTTTT. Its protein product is CASSTDRTGELFF.

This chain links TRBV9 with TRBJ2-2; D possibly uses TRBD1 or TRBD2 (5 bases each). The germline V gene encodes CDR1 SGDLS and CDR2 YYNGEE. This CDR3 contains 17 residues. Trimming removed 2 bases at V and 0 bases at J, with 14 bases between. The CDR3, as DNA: TGTGCCAGCAGCGTCGAGGGTCAGGGCGCGAACACCGGGGAGCTGTTTTTT. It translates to CASSVEGQGANTGELFF.

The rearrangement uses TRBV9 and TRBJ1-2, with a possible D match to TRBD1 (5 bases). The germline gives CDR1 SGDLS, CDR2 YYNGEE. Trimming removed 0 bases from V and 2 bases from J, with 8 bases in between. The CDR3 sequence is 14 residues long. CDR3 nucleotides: TGTGCCAGCAGCGTAGGCAGGGAGAACTATGGCTACACCTTC. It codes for CASSVGRENYGYTF.

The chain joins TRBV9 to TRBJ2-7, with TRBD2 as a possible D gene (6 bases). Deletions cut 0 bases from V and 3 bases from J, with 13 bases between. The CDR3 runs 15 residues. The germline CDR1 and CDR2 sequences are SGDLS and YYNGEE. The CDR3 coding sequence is TGTGCCAGCAGCGTAGCGGGGGTCCCAGACTACGAGCAGTACTTC. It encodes CASSVAGVPDYEQYF.

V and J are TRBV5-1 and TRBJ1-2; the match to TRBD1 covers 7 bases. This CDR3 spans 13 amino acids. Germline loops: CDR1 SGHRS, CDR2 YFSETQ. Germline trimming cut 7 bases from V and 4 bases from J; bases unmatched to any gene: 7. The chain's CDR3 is CASRGTAPYGYTF. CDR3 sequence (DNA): TGCGCCAGCCGCGGGACAGCCCCCTATGGCTACACCTTC.

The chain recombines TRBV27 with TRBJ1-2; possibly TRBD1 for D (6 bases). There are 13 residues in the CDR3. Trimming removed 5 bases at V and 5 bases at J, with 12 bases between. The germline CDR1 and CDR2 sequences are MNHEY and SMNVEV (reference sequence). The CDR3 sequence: CASSNPTGYGYTF. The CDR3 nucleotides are TGTGCCAGCAGTAATCCGACAGGATATGGCTACACCTTC.